Here is one TCR beta chain with its context. The method was immunoSEQ multiplex PCR; TCRdb's version includes in-frame clones alone and lacks a portion of them. The sample has 80,000 or so clones; roughly 86% are singletons. This entry belongs to a study of OX40 agonist ivuxolimab in advanced cancers. CDR3 length equals 16 residues. Trimming took off 0 bases at V and 1 base at J, with 9 bases between the two ends. The germline V gene encodes CDR1 MNHEY and CDR2 SVGAGI. This sequence was found in an adult with an advanced solid tumor such as melanoma, head and neck, liver or kidney cancer. This sample comprised CD4+ or CD8+ T cells sorted from blood, obtained in a trial of the OX40 agonist ivuxolimab. The genes are TRBV6-5 and TRBJ2-2; D unresolved. The CDR3 nucleotides are TGTGCCAGCAGTTACTCGATGTCTCGGAACACCGGGGAGCTGTTTTTT. Encoded protein: CASSYSMSRNTGELFF.